A single sample gave rise to the 25 T cell receptor beta chains below, sequenced in a study of T cell repertoires and HLA-DP antigens. Data came from immunoSEQ multiplex PCR; TCRdb stores just in-frame clones and leaves some out. The sample shows roughly 110,000 clones, more than 85% of them seen only once. Their antigens remain unidentified. The specimen was CD4+ T cells from PBMCs. These receptor sequences come from a woman aged 18 to 35 in good health and CMV-seronegative.

The sample holds one count of this clone. The chain combines TRBV19 with TRBJ2-1; 9 bases are shared with TRBD2. Germline V gene sequence: CDR1 LNHDA, CDR2 SQIVND (reference sequence). V gave up 2 bases and J gave up 3 bases; unmatched junction bases: 8. The CDR3 loop spans 17 amino acids. The CDR3 DNA reads TGTGCCAGTAGTATACGCCTAGCGGGGAGTTACTACAATGAGCAGTTCTTC. This sequence encodes CASSIRLAGSYYNEQFF.

This chain links TRBV11-2 with TRBJ1-6; 8 bases agree with TRBD1. Trimming took 6 bases from V and 3 from J; bases not matched to a gene: 4. CDR1 and CDR2 (germline): SGHAT, FQNNGV. The CDR3 has 15 amino acids. CDR3 in DNA: TGTGCCAGCAGTCTGACAGGGGACTATAATTCACCCCTCCACTTT. Protein sequence: CASSLTGDYNSPLHF. Full variable domain (missing parts from reference TRBV11-2 and TRBJ1-6): EAGVAQSPRYKIIEKRQSVAFWCNPISGHATLYWYQQILGQGPKLLIQFQNNGVVDDSQLPKDRFSAERLKGVDSTLKIQPAKLEDSAVYLCASSLTGDYNSPLHFGNGTRLTVT.

J is TRBJ2-1 and V is TRBV7-3; 14 nucleotides agree with TRBD2. Trimming took 5 bases from V and 6 from J; bases not matched to a gene: 3. CDR1 is SGHTA and CDR2 is FQGTGA in the germline V gene. This CDR3 spans 15 amino acids. The CDR3 reads CASSPGTSGSNEQFF. The CDR3 DNA reads as TGTGCCAGCAGCCCCGGGACTAGCGGGAGCAATGAGCAGTTCTTC.

Worth noting for this clone: One end of the junction fails to match germline, which may point to a read error. The V call is TRBV7-7, the J call TRBJ2-5, with TRBD2 matching 7 bases. The CDR3 consists of 13 residues. Germline V gives CDR1 SSHAT, CDR2 FNYEAQ (reference sequence). CDR3 protein: CASSRGTIETQYF. DNA for the CDR3: TGTGCTAGCAGCCGCGGGACTATTGAGACCCAGTACTTC. The complete variable domain, with remaining parts taken from reference TRBV7-7 and TRBJ2-5, reads GAGVSQSPRYKVTKRGQDVTLRCDPISSHATLYWYQQALGQGPEFLTYFNYEAQPDKSGLPSDRFSAERPEGSISTLTIQRTEQRDSAMYRCASSRGTIETQYFGPGTRLLVL.

This clone was observed a handful of times. J is TRBJ1-6 and V is TRBV7-9; D gene uncertain. This CDR3 has 15 amino acids. Trimming shortened V by 0 bases and J by 5 bases, and 8 bases separated the two germline ends. From germline, CDR1 is SEHNR and CDR2 FQNEAQ (reference sequence). The CDR3 bases are TGTGCCAGCAGCTTAGCCGAGCGGGATAATTCACCCCTCCACTTT. It yields the protein CASSLAERDNSPLHF.

This clone appeared once. The chain joins TRBV4-1 to TRBJ2-1; 9 bases line up with TRBD2. Germline CDR1 is MGHRA and CDR2 is YSYEKL. Trimming at V came to 4 bases and at J to 3 bases, leaving 10 bases not matched to a gene. The CDR3 runs 17 residues. Written as DNA, the CDR3 is TGCGCCAGCAGCCCCGGGGCTCGAGCGGGGGGCTACAATGAGCAGTTCTTC. Protein sequence: CASSPGARAGGYNEQFF.

This sequence joins TRBV27 and TRBJ1-2, with TRBD1 matching 10 bases. From germline, CDR1 is MNHEY and CDR2 SMNVEV (reference sequence). V lost 6 bases to trimming and J lost 4 bases; unmatched junction nucleotides: 5. This CDR3 is 14 amino acids long. This chain's CDR3 is CASSSRTGGYGYTF. CDR3 sequence (DNA): TGTGCCAGCAGCTCCAGGACAGGGGGCTATGGCTACACCTTC.

The chain uses TRBV6-1 and TRBJ2-2; the match to TRBD1 covers 10 bases. CDR1 MNHNS and CDR2 SASEGT come from the germline V gene. The ends lost 2 bases at V and 4 bases at J; junction bases unmatched: 4. This CDR3 is 16 amino acids long. The CDR3 loop is CASSERTGGPTGELFF. The CDR3 DNA sequence: TGTGCCAGCAGTGAACGGACAGGGGGTCCCACCGGGGAGCTGTTTTTT.

V is TRBV19 and J is TRBJ2-1; D might be TRBD2 (6 bases). V shed 8 bases and J shed 9 bases, with 14 bases lying between them. Germline V lookup: CDR1 LNHDA, CDR2 SQIVND (reference sequence). The CDR3 is 12 amino acids. CDR3 DNA: TGTGCCAGTGCCGCGGGACTTACTGAGCAGTTCTTC. Residues: CASAAGLTEQFF. The variable domain in full, with the rest retrieved from reference TRBV19 and TRBJ2-1, is DGGITQSPKYLFRKEGQNVTLSCEQNLNHDAMYWYRQDPGQGLRLIYYSQIVNDFQKGDIAEGYSVSREKKESFPLTVTSAQKNPTAFYLCASAAGLTEQFFGPGTRLTVL.

The chain is built from TRBV5-1 and TRBJ2-5; D unresolved. The CDR3 covers 13 residues. The V end was cut by 0 bases, the J end by 1 base, with 4 bases between. Germline CDR1 and CDR2: SGHRS and YFSETQ. CDR3 region: CASSLAIQETQYF. In DNA, the CDR3 is TGCGCCAGCAGCTTGGCTATCCAAGAGACCCAGTACTTC.

This chain joins TRBV5-1 and TRBJ1-1; D possibly corresponds to TRBD1 (6 bases). With 4 bases removed from V and 3 bases from J, the gap between germline ends came to 10 bases. CDR1 SGHRS and CDR2 YFSETQ come from the germline V gene. CDR3 length equals 13 residues. The CDR3 nucleotides read TGCGCCAGCAGCGGAGGACAGTACACTGAAGCTTTCTTT. This sequence encodes CASSGGQYTEAFF.

V and J are TRBV19 and TRBJ2-6; D could derive from TRBD1 or TRBD2 (6 bases each). Trimming took 6 bases from V and 2 from J, leaving 11 bases between them. The germline CDR1 and CDR2 sequences are LNHDA and SQIVND (reference sequence). The CDR3 consists of 15 residues. The CDR3 nucleotides are TGTGCCAGTAGCCCCGGGGGCGCTGGGGCCAACGTCCTGACTTTC. It yields the protein CASSPGGAGANVLTF.

The chain carries TRBV6-6 and TRBJ1-1; D unclear. CDR3 length: 15 amino acids. Germline V lookup: CDR1 MNHNY, CDR2 SVGAGI (reference sequence). Trimming stripped 0 bases from V and 7 bases from J, with 15 bases between. The CDR3 region is CASSYSLDGFGEAFF. CDR3 in DNA: TGTGCCAGCAGTTACTCGCTTGACGGATTTGGTGAAGCTTTCTTT.

J is TRBJ2-5 and V is TRBV5-6, with a tentative D call TRBD1 (6 bases). CDR3 size: 15 residues. CDR1 SGHDT and CDR2 YYEEEE come from the germline V gene. The V end was cut by 0 bases, the J end by 2 bases, with 11 bases between. CDR3 residues: CASSLDQGHQETQYF. The CDR3 DNA reads TGTGCCAGCAGCTTGGATCAGGGACATCAAGAGACCCAGTACTTC. The complete variable domain, with remaining parts taken from reference TRBV5-6 and TRBJ2-5, reads DAGVTQSPTHLIKTRGQQVTLRCSPKSGHDTVSWYQQALGQGPQFIFQYYEEEERQRGNFPDRFSGHQFPNYSSELNVNALLLGDSALYLCASSLDQGHQETQYFGPGTRLLVL.

This chain links TRBV7-9 with TRBJ2-3; the match to TRBD2 covers 15 bases. The germline V gene encodes CDR1 SEHNR and CDR2 FQNEAQ (reference sequence). V dropped 1 base and J dropped 3; count of bases not matched to a gene: 5. The CDR3 spans 18 residues. In DNA, the CDR3 is TGTGCCAGCAGCTTAGGGACTAGCGGGGGGGCCAGGACAGATACGCAGTATTTT. Translating gives CASSLGTSGGARTDTQYF.

The chain joins TRBV10-3 to TRBJ2-1; D is unclear. From germline, CDR1 is ENHRY and CDR2 SYGVKD. Deletions cut 4 bases from V and 1 base from J, with 8 bases between. This CDR3 contains 14 residues. CDR3 sequence: CAISATRSYNEQFF. The CDR3 DNA reads as TGTGCCATCAGTGCGACCCGTTCCTACAATGAGCAGTTCTTC.

The V and J genes are TRBV6-1 and TRBJ2-7, with D tentatively TRBD1 or TRBD2 (6 bases each). The germline V and J ends were trimmed by 5 bases and 2 bases, with 16 bases remaining between them. The germline V gene has CDR1 MNHNS and CDR2 SASEGT. The CDR3 contains 15 residues. Here the CDR3 DNA reads TGTGCCAGCAGTAAACCCAAGGGGGGCCCCTACGAGCAGTACTTC. Residues: CASSKPKGGPYEQYF.

V usage is TRBV7-8 and J usage is TRBJ1-2; the D gene is possibly TRBD1 (6 bases). This CDR3 spans 13 amino acids. Germline values: CDR1 SGHVS, CDR2 FQNEAQ. The ends were cut back, 0 bases at V and 8 bases at J, with 10 bases in the middle. For the CDR3, the DNA is TGTGCCAGCAGCTTAGCCGGGACACGAGGCTACACCTTC. Translated, it gives CASSLAGTRGYTF.

This clone was seen only once. This chain uses TRBV11-2 with TRBJ1-2; 12 nucleotides match TRBD1. From germline, CDR1 is SGHAT and CDR2 FQNNGV. The CDR3 is made up of 16 amino acids. V lost 4 bases to trimming and J lost 6 bases; unmatched junction nucleotides: 9. CDR3 amino acids: CASSSERRDRGHGYTF. CDR3 nucleotide sequence: TGTGCCAGCAGCTCCGAACGGCGGGACAGGGGGCATGGCTACACCTTC.

The DNA for the CDR3 is TGTGCCAGCAGCACGGGAGGTAGGGCGGGCTCCTACAATGAGCAGTTCTTC. This translates into CASSTGGRAGSYNEQFF. V and J are TRBV5-4 and TRBJ2-1; 7 bases agree with TRBD2. This CDR3 is 17 amino acids long. Germline CDR1 and CDR2: SGHNT and YYREEE (reference sequence). V was pared by 4 bases and J by 0 bases, with 10 bases of the junction left unmatched. Full variable domain (outside the CDR3, taken from reference TRBV5-4 and TRBJ2-1): ETGVTQSPTHLIKTRGQQVTLRCSSQSGHNTVSWYQQALGQGPQFIFQYYREEENGRGNFPPRFSGLQFPNYSSELNVNALELDDSALYLCASSTGGRAGSYNEQFFGPGTRLTVL.

The chain couples TRBV7-9 to TRBJ2-7; no clear D gene. V was clipped by 4 bases and J by 1 base, with 8 bases between them. Germline lookup yields CDR1 SEHNR and CDR2 FQNEAQ (reference sequence). The CDR3 runs 13 residues. The CDR3 DNA reads TGTGCCAGCAGCTCCTATAAATCCTACGAGCAGTACTTC. Protein product: CASSSYKSYEQYF.

Only one count was recorded for this clone. The rearrangement joins TRBV12-5 to TRBJ2-4; TRBD1 matches at 7 bases. The V gene's germline CDR1 is LGHNT and CDR2 FRNRAP. This CDR3 is built from 15 residues. V shed 2 bases and J 5 bases; nucleotides not matched to a gene: 6. The CDR3 is CASGLSRDRENIQYF. For the CDR3, the DNA is TGTGCTAGTGGTTTGAGCCGGGACAGAGAAAACATTCAGTACTTC.

The rearrangement uses TRBV18 and TRBJ2-1; 12 positions agree with TRBD2. The CDR3 totals 16 residues. V lost 3 bases and J lost 6; bases outside the gene matches: 6. Germline V CDR1 and CDR2: KGHSH, LQKENI. CDR3 loop: CASSPLLAGGGNEQFF. CDR3 coding DNA: TGTGCCAGCTCACCCCTTCTAGCGGGAGGGGGCAATGAGCAGTTCTTC. The full variable domain, rest sourced from reference TRBV18 and TRBJ2-1, is NAGVMQNPRHLVRRRGQEARLRCSPMKGHSHVYWYRQLPEEGLKFMVYLQKENIIDESGMPKERFSAEFPKEGPSILRIQQVVRGDSAAYFCASSPLLAGGGNEQFFGPGTRLTVL.

The chain joins TRBV6-1 to TRBJ2-7; 8 bases fit TRBD1. V dropped 6 bases and J dropped 2; count of bases not matched to a gene: 3. The CDR3 loop spans 13 amino acids. The V gene's germline CDR1 is MNHNS and CDR2 SASEGT. DNA for the CDR3: TGTGCCAGCAGCGCACAGGGGGCCTACGAGCAGTACGTC. It codes for CASSAQGAYEQYV.

V is TRBV7-2 and J is TRBJ2-7; unclear D gene. Trimming cost V 1 base and J 0 bases, with 7 bases left between them. The CDR3 has 14 amino acids. Germline V gene sequence: CDR1 SGHTA, CDR2 FQGNSA. CDR3 DNA sequence: TGTGCCAGCAGCTTAGGACGGACCTCCTACGAGCAGTACTTC. The encoded protein is CASSLGRTSYEQYF.